This T cell receptor beta chain derives from a study of somatic mutations in cytotoxic T cells in rheumatoid arthritis (dated by TCRdb to 2016 to 2017). In terms of the full investigation: Before any treatment started and right after they were diagnosed, patients gave peripheral blood samples (around 30 ml EDTA). Patients and controls did not essentially differ in median age, which was nearly identical between the groups. To characterize clonality, the study used TCRB deep sequencing while asking whether somatic mutations are carried by expanded CD8+ T-cell clones in newly diagnosed, untreated rheumatoid arthritis. Some V beta antibody-stained T-cell populations were flow-sorted on a FACSAria II or Sony SH800 at nearly 100% purity, and sorted V beta1+ cells also underwent TCRB sequencing. For 65 to 80 rheumatoid arthritis patients and 20 or so healthy controls, TCRB deep sequencing was carried out. The investigation overall reported the following: Healthy controls showed no age-related increase in CD8+ clonality, whereas patients did (Spearman r ~ 0.5). The expanded CD8+ clones had unknown antigen targets, and not appearing in virus-specific databases did not rule out that they were virus-specific. Several identical CD8+ TCRB sequences were found in both blood and synovial fluid, and in about an eighth of the roughly 60 patients the largest CD8+ clone exceeded 20% of CD8+ cells. Rheumatoid arthritis patients and age-matched healthy controls did not significantly differ in CD8+ T-cell clonality. The finding that TRBV07 was slightly underrepresented in patients was left unadjusted for multiple comparisons.

Genomic DNA underwent TCRB CDR3 sequencing using the immunoSEQ assay. Per the original workflow: Patient CD8+ clones larger than 1% were compared against published virus-specific TCRB sequences, and only a few matched. The analyses included only productive TCRB rearrangements. Clonality was expressed as a Shannon entropy-based productive clonality index, with each clone defined by a unique TCRB CDR3 sequence. Repertoire overlap between two samples was calculated from the template counts of each clone relative to total templates per sample. Flow cytometry-measured V-gene usage correlated with V-gene usage from TCRB sequencing, with a Spearman r of around 0.6. TCRdb limited this immuneACCESS table to in-frame rearrangements with V and J called. A share of clones is missing; checked studies link under half to unresolved V genes, and the rest is unexplained. The DNA was the basis for D and trimming; V, J and clone size are from that table. The sample yields roughly 20,000 clones; roughly four fifths were counted once. Around 15% of the sample rests with the top ten.

Reading the germline V gene gives CDR1 MNHNS and CDR2 SASEGT. The germline V end is reduced by 6 bases and the J end by 9 bases; junction bases left unmatched: 7. Taken from cysteine to phenylalanine, the CDR3 has 13 residues. CDR3 DNA is the only sequence kept; it has 39 bases, read in frame from the first base. CD4+ and CD8+ cells were isolated by positive magnetic bead selection on an AutoMACS, and purity was checked by flow cytometry. Initial screening for clonal expansions relied on flow cytometry with a TCR V beta antibody panel, after which sorted CD8+ fractions underwent TCRB deep sequencing for characterization. Peripheral blood mononuclear cells were obtained using density gradient separation with Ficoll-Paque PLUS. Nucleospin Tissue or Tissue XS kits were used to extract DNA from CD4-enriched, CD8-enriched or PBMC samples, and a Qubit 2.0 fluorometer was used for quantification. This clone has just a few counts. The clone's antigen remains unknown. Nothing much larger sits one base from this clone, and base qualities are not available.

The material sequenced was CD8+ T cells sorted from blood. The clonotype originates from an adult with rheumatoid arthritis. Recombination connected TRBV6-1 to TRBJ2-1; the junction holds 8 bases that match TRBD2. The DNA sequence is as follows: TGTGCCAGCAGCCACGCGGGGGGCGGTGAGCAGTTCTTC. Its amino acids are CASSHAGGGEQFF.